This entry lists 22 T cell receptor beta chains sequenced from one sample in a study of blood T cell repertoires in COVID-19. Some clones are missing from TCRdb's copy, which holds only in-frame ones; the method was immunoSEQ multiplex PCR. The sample gives roughly 180,000 clones, roughly 80% of which show up once; approximately 5.6% is in the top ten. The sample comprised PBMCs or T cells enriched from blood (not recorded which). These receptors came from a woman aged 35 to 49 with acute COVID-19.

The rearrangement links TRBV27 to TRBJ2-7; a weak D match, TRBD1 (6 bases). Trimming removed 6 bases from V and 0 bases from J, with 21 bases in between. This CDR3 is 17 amino acids long. Germline CDR1 MNHEY, CDR2 SMNVEV (reference sequence). The CDR3 DNA is TGTGCCAGCAGCACAAGGGCCCAGGGGTCTTTCTCCTACGAGCAGTACTTC. Its translation is CASSTRAQGSFSYEQYF.

V usage is TRBV10-3 and J usage is TRBJ1-2, with 8 positions matching TRBD1. This CDR3 spans 15 amino acids. V lost 2 bases and J lost 6; bases outside the gene matches: 8. Germline CDR1 reads ENHRY; CDR2 reads SYGVKD. The DNA of the CDR3 is TGTGCCATCAGTGAGCGAACCCAGGGGGCTGATGGCTACACCTTC. This sequence encodes CAISERTQGADGYTF.

CDR3 protein: CASSSGWGGYSQPQHF. The CDR3, as DNA: TGTGCCAGCAGTTCGGGCTGGGGGGGATATTCTCAGCCCCAGCATTTT. The chain employs TRBV27 and TRBJ1-5; weak D call: TRBD1 (5 bases). V shed 4 bases and J shed 6 bases, with 19 bases lying between them. The CDR3 length is 16 residues. Germline V gene data show CDR1 as MNHEY and CDR2 as SMNVEV (reference sequence).

This chain links TRBV30 with TRBJ1-3, with 9 bases identical to TRBD1. Germline assignment: CDR1 GTSNPN and CDR2 SVGIG (reference sequence). V lost 5 bases and J lost 4; bases outside the gene matches: 3. This CDR3 has 13 amino acids. The CDR3 here is CAWRQGGGNTIYF. Here the CDR3 DNA reads TGTGCCTGGCGACAGGGGGGAGGAAACACCATATATTTT.

The chain joins TRBV5-6 to TRBJ2-3; 8 positions agree with TRBD1. The CDR3 spans 15 residues. V gave up 5 bases and J gave up 5 bases; unmatched junction bases: 10. CDR1 and CDR2 from the germline V gene are SGHDT and YYEEEE. This CDR3 reads CASSRDRGKIDTQYF. CDR3 nucleotides: TGTGCCAGCAGTCGAGACAGGGGCAAAATAGATACGCAGTATTTT.

With regard to this clone: The sample has other DNA sequences that encode this CDR3 too. The rearrangement joins TRBV6-5 to TRBJ1-2; D might be TRBD1 (6 bases). The CDR3 loop spans 11 amino acids. The germline V and J ends were trimmed by 6 bases and 5 bases, with 7 bases remaining between them. Germline CDR1 and CDR2: MNHEY and SVGAGI. The CDR3 nucleotides are TGTGCCAGCAGCCAGGGGTATGGCTACACCTTC. This encodes CASSQGYGYTF.

This clone was picked up a small number of times. V gene TRBV29-1 combines with J gene TRBJ2-7; D perhaps matches TRBD2 (5 bases). Germline CDR1 reads SQVTM; CDR2 reads ANQGSEA. The V end lost 4 bases, the J end lost 3 bases, and 10 bases lay between the germline ends. The CDR3 length is 12 residues. CDR3 in DNA: TGCAGCGTTGCGCGGACTGACTACGAGCAGTACTTC. Its protein is CSVARTDYEQYF.

This sequence joins TRBV27 and TRBJ2-2, with TRBD2 identical over 12 bases. The germline gives CDR1 MNHEY, CDR2 SMNVEV (reference sequence). The length of the CDR3 is 18 residues. V trimming: 4 bases; J trimming: 3 bases; junction bases outside the gene matches: 9. The CDR3 region is CASSSPTSGSAHTGELFF. In DNA form, the CDR3 reads TGTGCCAGCAGTTCCCCGACTAGCGGGAGTGCCCACACCGGGGAGCTGTTTTTT.

The rearrangement links TRBV4-1 to TRBJ2-1; 12 nucleotides agree with TRBD1. V shed 1 base, J shed 7 bases, and the junction held 5 bases outside the gene matches. In germline, CDR1 is MGHRA, CDR2 YSYEKL. This CDR3 spans 16 amino acids. CDR3 in DNA: TGCGCCAGCAGCCAAGGAGGGACAGGGGGCATGAATGAGCAGTTCTTC. It translates to CASSQGGTGGMNEQFF.

CDR3 DNA: TGTGCCAGCTCACCAAACCATGGAGATGGCTACACCTTC. This sequence encodes CASSPNHGDGYTF. The gene calls are TRBV18 and TRBJ1-2, with D hard to call. The CDR3 contains 13 residues. Germline V gene lookup returns CDR1 KGHSH and CDR2 LQKENI. Trimming removed 2 bases at V and 6 bases at J, with 10 bases between.

V gene TRBV19 combines with J gene TRBJ1-5; the D is unclear. Per the germline V gene, CDR1 is LNHDA and CDR2 is SQIVND (reference sequence). With 6 bases removed from V and 2 bases from J, the gap between germline ends came to 20 bases. The CDR3 totals 17 residues. CDR3 protein: CASSPTGSSARNQPQHF. Here the CDR3 DNA reads TGTGCCAGTAGCCCGACGGGGTCCTCGGCGCGCAATCAGCCCCAGCATTTT.

The chain is built from TRBV11-2 and TRBJ1-2; D is ambiguous. CDR3 length: 11 residues. V lost 5 bases and J 6 bases, leaving 7 bases between the germline ends. Germline V gene data show CDR1 as SGHAT and CDR2 as FQNNGV. The DNA for the CDR3 is TGTGCCAGCAGCCTGAGGGATGGCTACACCTTC. Translation gives CASSLRDGYTF.

The rearrangement joins TRBV7-6 to TRBJ2-2, with 9 bases aligning to TRBD1. Germline V gene sequence: CDR1 SGHVS, CDR2 FNYEAQ. With 4 bases clipped from V and 6 bases from J, the junction kept 6 bases outside the gene matches. This CDR3 comprises 15 residues. The chain's CDR3 is CASSSGTGRSGELFF. CDR3 in DNA: TGTGCCAGCAGCTCGGGGACAGGGCGATCCGGGGAGCTGTTTTTT.

The V gene is TRBV3-1 (or the pseudogene TRBV3-2), the J gene TRBJ1-2; a possible D gene is TRBD1 (5 bases). Germline V gene lookup returns CDR1 LGHDT and CDR2 YNNKEL (reference sequence). The V end was cut by 2 bases, the J end by 8 bases, with 15 bases between. The CDR3 runs to 14 residues. Here the CDR3 DNA reads TGTGCCAGCAGCCAAACTTGGCAGGGTTACGGCTACACCTTC. This codes for CASSQTWQGYGYTF.

There are a few counts of this clone. The chain links TRBV5-1 to TRBJ1-3; possibly TRBD1 for D (6 bases). The CDR3 contains 15 residues. Germline lookup yields CDR1 SGHRS and CDR2 YFSETQ. The V end was cut by 4 bases, the J end by 0 bases, with 11 bases between. CDR3 DNA sequence: TGCGCCAGCAGCCCAGAACAGGGCTCTGGAAACACCATATATTTT. Its protein product is CASSPEQGSGNTIYF.

This clone was observed once. The V gene is TRBV7-9, the J gene TRBJ1-1; D gene uncertain. This CDR3 is 14 amino acids long. Trimming took 2 bases from V and 1 from J, leaving 8 bases between them. The germline CDR1 and CDR2 sequences are SEHNR and FQNEAQ (reference sequence). The CDR3: CASSLLTGNTEAFF. The DNA of the CDR3 is TGTGCCAGCAGCTTATTGACGGGGAACACTGAAGCTTTCTTT.

The chain carries TRBV30 and TRBJ2-5, with 10 bases lining up with TRBD2. With 2 bases clipped from V and 7 bases from J, the junction kept 31 bases outside the gene matches. Germline V gives CDR1 GTSNPN, CDR2 SVGIG (reference sequence). CDR3 length: 22 amino acids. In DNA, the CDR3 is TGTGCCTGGAGTTATGAAGCGGGAGGGCCTTCGAGTGGGATATTTTTGGGGGGGACCCAGTACTTC. Its translation is CAWSYEAGGPSSGIFLGGTQYF. Supplemented by reference TRBV30 and TRBJ2-5, the full variable domain reads SQTIHQWPATLVQPVGSPLSLECTVEGTSNPNLYWYRQAAGRGLQLLFYSVGIGQISSEVPQNLSASRPQDRQFILSSKKLLLSDSGFYLCAWSYEAGGPSSGIFLGGTQYFGPGTRLLVL.

The count of this clone is one. The V and J genes are TRBV2 and TRBJ1-2, with D unclear. The CDR3 has 12 residues. Germline CDR1 and CDR2: SNHLY and FYNNEI. The V end lost 3 bases, the J end lost 2 bases, and 4 bases lay between the germline ends. The CDR3, as DNA: TGTGCCAGCAGTGAGACAAACTATGGCTACACCTTC. This gives the protein CASSETNYGYTF.

V is TRBV19 and J is TRBJ2-2, with TRBD2 matching over 8 bases. Trimming cost V 3 bases and J 6 bases; bases outside gene matches: 3. CDR1 LNHDA and CDR2 SQIVND come from the germline V gene (reference sequence). This CDR3 has 14 amino acids. Here the CDR3 reads CASSIRAGAGELFF. CDR3 nucleotide sequence: TGTGCCAGTAGTATCAGAGCGGGAGCCGGGGAGCTGTTTTTT.

V gene TRBV14 combines with J gene TRBJ2-7, with 9 positions matching TRBD2. This CDR3 is built from 17 residues. The germline V gene has CDR1 SGHDN and CDR2 FVKESK. Trimming cost V 4 bases and J 0 bases; bases outside gene matches: 10. As DNA, the CDR3 is TGTGCCAGCAGCCCCCCCTCTAGCGGGATCCTCTCCTACGAGCAGTACTTC. Its translation: CASSPPSSGILSYEQYF.

The chain uses TRBV6-5 and TRBJ1-2, with 11 bases identical to TRBD1. CDR1 is MNHEY, CDR2 SVGAGI, per germline. The CDR3 length is 15 residues. V lost 4 bases, J lost 4 bases, and 5 bases stayed unmatched. The CDR3 loop is CASSSRTGGGYGYTF. CDR3 in DNA: TGTGCCAGCAGTTCACGGACAGGGGGCGGCTATGGCTACACCTTC.

The chain employs TRBV2 and TRBJ2-3; a possible D gene is TRBD1 (6 bases). V lost 5 bases and J lost 3, with 9 bases in between. The CDR3 has 13 residues. Germline assignment: CDR1 SNHLY and CDR2 FYNNEI. CDR3 bases: TGTGCCAGCAGTTTGGACAGTACAGATACGCAGTATTTT. The encoded protein is CASSLDSTDTQYF.